Below, 30 T cell receptor beta chains from the same sample are listed, as sequenced in a study of T-cell memory formation after mild COVID-19. One entry per CDR3 protein results from TCRdb running MiXCR on the 5' RACE reads. The table has about 180,000 distinct CDR3 sequences, less than 20% seen once. The sample consisted of PBMCs or a T cell subset sorted from them (not recorded which). These TCRs come from a man aged 18 to 30 who had mild COVID-19 (a few samples of this study predate the infection). Cell type and time point are not known.

This chain joins TRBV7-2 and TRBJ1-5; D is unclear. The CDR3 spans 15 residues. The V end lost 4 bases, the J end lost 0 bases, and 10 bases lay between the germline ends. Germline CDR1 SGHTA, CDR2 FQGNSA. CDR3 sequence (DNA): TGTGCCAGCAGCTCAGGACGGAATAGCAATCAGCCCCAGCATTTT. This codes for CASSSGRNSNQPQHF.

In its sample, this clonotype was seen many times. J is TRBJ2-1 and V is TRBV12-3 or TRBV12-4; D is unclear. This CDR3 region has 14 residues. V shed 6 bases and J shed 3 bases, with 12 bases lying between them. The CDR3 protein is CASSYISGYNEQFF. CDR3 in DNA: TGTGCCAGCAGCTACATTTCGGGCTACAATGAGCAGTTCTTC.

The chain recombines TRBV7-9 with TRBJ1-1, with D possibly matching TRBD1 (6 bases). The CDR3 loop spans 14 amino acids. Germline V gives CDR1 SEHNR, CDR2 FQNEAQ (reference sequence). V was trimmed by 4 bases and J by 3 bases, leaving 12 bases between them. For the CDR3, the DNA is TGTGCCAGCAGCTCGAGAGGGGGGGACACTGAAGCTTTCTTT. Its protein is CASSSRGGDTEAFF.

The chain is built from TRBV25-1 and TRBJ2-3, with 7 bases aligning to TRBD1. Germline loops: CDR1 MGHDK, CDR2 SYGVNS. The CDR3 runs to 14 residues. Trimming at V came to 3 bases and at J to 4 bases, leaving 4 bases not matched to a gene. CDR3 residues: CASSEDRSADTQYF. In nucleotides, the CDR3 is TGTGCCAGCAGTGAGGACAGGTCAGCAGATACGCAGTATTTT.

In the case of this clonotype: The CDR3 end shows no conserved phenylalanine or tryptophan, and so a read error is likely. The chain couples TRBV7-2 to TRBJ1-6; no definite D call. CDR3 size: 15 residues. Germline CDR1 is SGHTA and CDR2 is FQGNSA. Trimming took 5 bases from V and 2 from J, leaving 10 bases between them. This chain's CDR3 is CASSPSIAYNSPLHL. The CDR3 DNA reads TGTGCCAGCAGCCCCTCTATCGCCTATAATTCACCCCTCCACTTG.

The table lists this clonotype with a few counts. The rearrangement uses TRBV5-5 and TRBJ2-6; D is uncertain. This CDR3 spans 16 amino acids. Germline CDR1 and CDR2: SGHKS and YYEKEE (reference sequence). V lost 1 base, J lost 0 bases, and 8 bases lay in between. CDR3 sequence: CASSLRADSGANVLTF. CDR3 in DNA: TGTGCCAGCAGCTTGAGAGCAGACTCTGGGGCCAACGTCCTGACTTTC.

The CDR3 sequence: CASSYLETQYF. CDR3 coding DNA: TGTGCCAGCAGTTATCTTGAGACCCAGTACTTC. V is TRBV6-5 and J is TRBJ2-5, with D uncertain. The CDR3 has 11 amino acids. CDR1 and CDR2 (germline): MNHEY, SVGAGI. V shed 3 bases and J shed 5 bases, with 4 bases lying between them.

The chain joins TRBV28 to TRBJ2-7, with 10 bases aligning to TRBD1. Per the germline V gene, CDR1 is MDHEN and CDR2 is SYDVKM. V shed 5 bases and J 3 bases; nucleotides not matched to a gene: 10. This CDR3 region has 16 residues. CDR3 protein: CASSATGGRSYYEQYV. The CDR3, as DNA: TGTGCCAGCAGTGCGACAGGGGGCAGATCTTACTACGAGCAGTACGTC.

The chain links TRBV7-9 to TRBJ1-1; D is unclear. This CDR3 contains 14 residues. V lost 4 bases and J 5 bases, leaving 14 bases between the germline ends. Germline CDR1 SEHNR, CDR2 FQNEAQ (reference sequence). Here the CDR3 DNA reads TGTGCCAGCAGCTCGTGGGCACGGGCGACTGAAGCTTTCTTT. Translation gives CASSSWARATEAFF.

This clonotype was observed a few times. V gene TRBV20-1 combines with J gene TRBJ2-7; TRBD1 matches 7 bases. Trimming took 3 bases from V and 2 from J; bases not matched to a gene: 19. This CDR3 comprises 18 residues. Germline V gene sequence: CDR1 DFQATT, CDR2 SNEGSKA (reference sequence). The CDR3 protein is CSASLSGQPSKVPYEQYV. The CDR3 DNA is TGCAGTGCTAGTTTATCGGGACAGCCATCTAAGGTCCCCTACGAGCAGTACGTC.

This clonotype was recorded many times. The V and J genes are TRBV18 and TRBJ1-1; no firm D call. Trimming removed 2 bases from V and 0 bases from J, with 7 bases in between. The CDR3 is 14 amino acids. Germline CDR1 KGHSH, CDR2 LQKENI. As DNA, the CDR3 is TGTGCCAGCTCACCAAGCGGAATGAACACTGAAGCTTTCTTT. This codes for CASSPSGMNTEAFF.

This clonotype was seen a few times. The chain recombines TRBV12-3 or TRBV12-4 with TRBJ1-2, with 9 nucleotides matching TRBD1. The CDR3 loop spans 15 amino acids. V trimming: 5 bases; J trimming: 7 bases; junction bases outside the gene matches: 11. In DNA, the CDR3 is TGTGCCAGCAGTCGTCCCGGGACAGGGAAACCTGGCTACACCTTC. Translated, it gives CASSRPGTGKPGYTF.

The CDR3 spells CASSLAEGHPQHF. The CDR3 DNA reads as TGCGCCAGCAGCTTGGCCGAAGGGCATCCCCAGCATTTT. The rearrangement joins TRBV5-1 to TRBJ1-5, with no clear D. The CDR3 sequence is 13 residues long. Germline lookup yields CDR1 SGHRS and CDR2 YFSETQ. V lost 0 bases and J 10 bases, leaving 11 bases between the germline ends.

This clonotype was observed a handful of times. V usage is TRBV6-1 and J usage is TRBJ2-3; TRBD2 aligns across 7 bases. Germline trimming cut 8 bases from V and 5 bases from J; bases unmatched to any gene: 7. Germline CDR1 is MNHNS and CDR2 is SASEGT. This CDR3 region has 13 residues. The CDR3 DNA follows: TGTGCCAGCTCTTGGGGGGGGAGAGATACGCAGTATTTT. This gives the protein CASSWGGRDTQYF.

This clonotype was seen a few times. The rearrangement uses TRBV2 and TRBJ1-2, with TRBD1 as a possible D gene (5 bases). V lost 2 bases and J lost 12, with 13 bases in between. The CDR3 is made up of 12 amino acids. Germline V gene data show CDR1 as SNHLY and CDR2 as FYNNEI. CDR3 loop: CASSEWDLNDTF. CDR3 bases: TGTGCCAGCAGTGAATGGGACCTTAACGACACCTTC.

This clonotype has just a few counts. The J gene is TRBJ1-2, the V gene TRBV25-1, with no clear D. Trimming removed 4 bases from V and 8 bases from J, with 11 bases in between. The CDR3 is 12 residues long. The germline V gene has CDR1 MGHDK and CDR2 SYGVNS. CDR3 bases: TGTGCCAGCAGTGGACCCTACGGCGGCTACACCTTC. Protein sequence: CASSGPYGGYTF.

The J gene is TRBJ1-1, the V gene TRBV5-1, with no clear D. The germline CDR1 and CDR2 sequences are SGHRS and YFSETQ. The CDR3 length is 12 residues. Trimming removed 7 bases from V and 0 bases from J, with 7 bases in between. The CDR3 protein is CASGRMNTEAFF. CDR3 in DNA: TGCGCCAGCGGCAGGATGAACACTGAAGCTTTCTTT. The full variable domain, its missing parts supplied by reference TRBV5-1 and TRBJ1-1, is KAGVTQTPRYLIKTRGQQVTLSCSPISGHRSVSWYQQTPGQGLQFLFEYFSETQRNKGNFPGRFSGRQFSNSRSEMNVSTLELGDSALYLCASGRMNTEAFFGQGTRLTVV.

This clonotype was found many times. The CDR3 loop is CASSLYSANTEAFF. For the CDR3, the DNA is TGCGCCAGCAGCTTGTACTCAGCCAACACTGAAGCTTTCTTT. The chain recombines TRBV5-1 with TRBJ1-1, with D unresolved. The ends were cut back, 1 base at V and 2 bases at J, with 9 bases in the middle. This CDR3 spans 14 amino acids. Germline assignment: CDR1 SGHRS and CDR2 YFSETQ. Drawing the rest from reference TRBV5-1 and TRBJ1-1, the complete variable domain is KAGVTQTPRYLIKTRGQQVTLSCSPISGHRSVSWYQQTPGQGLQFLFEYFSETQRNKGNFPGRFSGRQFSNSRSEMNVSTLELGDSALYLCASSLYSANTEAFFGQGTRLTVV.

The chain links TRBV20-1 to TRBJ2-2, with D perhaps TRBD2 (7 bases). V was trimmed by 5 bases and J by 4 bases, leaving 20 bases between them. The CDR3 extends over 16 amino acids. In germline, CDR1 is DFQATT, CDR2 SNEGSKA (reference sequence). CDR3 region: CSAREPGGPSTGELFF. The CDR3, as DNA: TGCAGTGCTCGCGAACCCGGGGGGCCGAGCACCGGGGAGCTGTTTTTT.

This clonotype was found many times. The V and J genes are TRBV12-5 and TRBJ2-5; 10 bases align to TRBD2. The CDR3 loop spans 14 amino acids. Germline CDR1 reads LGHNT; CDR2 reads FRNRAP. Trimming took 8 bases from V and 2 from J; bases not matched to a gene: 5. The CDR3 protein is CASRASGGQETQYF. In DNA form, the CDR3 reads TGTGCTAGTCGGGCTAGCGGGGGTCAAGAGACCCAGTACTTC.

This clonotype was picked up a small number of times. The chain recombines TRBV5-4 with TRBJ2-4; D is unclear. CDR1 SGHNT and CDR2 YYREEE come from the germline V gene (reference sequence). The CDR3 length is 14 residues. The V gene lost 4 bases and the J gene lost 1 base, with 9 bases spanning the gap. The chain's CDR3 is CASSGDSAKNIQYF. In DNA, the CDR3 is TGTGCCAGCAGCGGAGACTCGGCCAAAAACATTCAGTACTTC.

The V call is TRBV19, the J call TRBJ1-2; 7 bases line up with TRBD1. Germline V lookup: CDR1 LNHDA, CDR2 SQIVND (reference sequence). The CDR3 is 14 residues long. V lost 9 bases and J lost 3; bases outside the gene matches: 10. CDR3 loop: CASTPDRSHYGYTF. The CDR3 region has the DNA TGTGCCAGCACGCCGGACAGGAGCCACTATGGCTACACCTTC.

The V call is TRBV3-1, the J call TRBJ2-7; no definite D call. Trimming removed 1 base at V and 5 bases at J, with 3 bases between. The CDR3 has 11 residues. From germline, CDR1 is LGHDT and CDR2 YNNKEL (reference sequence). The CDR3 sequence: CASSQGDEQYF. Written as DNA, the CDR3 is TGTGCCAGCAGCCAAGGGGACGAGCAGTACTTC.

This clonotype has a count of ten or more. The chain recombines TRBV5-1 with TRBJ1-1; no reliable D call. The CDR3 has 14 residues. Trimming stripped 1 base from V and 1 base from J, with 8 bases between. Germline CDR1 and CDR2: SGHRS and YFSETQ. The CDR3, as DNA: TGCGCCAGCAGCTTGTACAGCTCGAACACTGAAGCTTTCTTT. This sequence encodes CASSLYSSNTEAFF.

The J gene is TRBJ2-6, the V gene TRBV5-1, with D uncertain. V dropped 0 bases and J dropped 2 bases, with 3 bases sitting between them. The CDR3 consists of 14 residues. The germline V gene has CDR1 SGHRS and CDR2 YFSETQ. CDR3 sequence: CASSLETGANVLTF. The CDR3 nucleotides read TGCGCCAGCAGCTTGGAAACTGGGGCCAACGTCCTGACTTTC.

DNA for the CDR3: TGTGCCAGCTCACCCGACAGGGAGTATGGCTACACCTTC. Protein product: CASSPDREYGYTF. The chain employs TRBV18 and TRBJ1-2; 7 bases line up with TRBD1. Looked up from germline, CDR1 is KGHSH and CDR2 is LQKENI. With V trimmed by 3 bases and J by 5 bases, 3 bases remained unmatched. CDR3 length equals 13 residues.

The gene calls are TRBV7-3 and TRBJ2-3; tentatively, D is TRBD1 (6 bases). V lost 5 bases to trimming and J lost 1 base, with 13 bases between them. CDR3 size: 15 residues. Per the germline V gene, CDR1 is SGHTA and CDR2 is FQGTGA. CDR3 in amino acids: CASSRDNSGTDTQYF. The DNA of the CDR3 is TGTGCCAGCAGCCGGGACAATTCGGGCACAGATACGCAGTATTTT.

The chain links TRBV2 to TRBJ2-5; 16 bases match TRBD2. CDR1 is SNHLY and CDR2 is FYNNEI in the germline V gene. There are 17 residues in the CDR3. V shed 4 bases and J 5 bases; nucleotides not matched to a gene: 7. In nucleotides, the CDR3 is TGTGCCAGCAGTGCCGGGACTAGCGGGGGGGCCCAGGAGACCCAGTACTTC. This gives the protein CASSAGTSGGAQETQYF.

The chain links TRBV7-2 to TRBJ1-1, with D possibly TRBD1 on 6 matching bases. V was pared by 5 bases and J by 4 bases, with 17 bases between. CDR1 is SGHTA and CDR2 is FQGNSA in the germline V gene. This CDR3 has 15 amino acids. The CDR3 is CASSPSQGGRTEAFF. The CDR3 region has the DNA TGTGCCAGCAGCCCCTCACAAGGGGGGCGCACTGAAGCTTTCTTT. Complete variable domain (other parts from reference TRBV7-2 and TRBJ1-1): GAGVSQSPSNKVTEKGKDVELRCDPISGHTALYWYRQSLGQGLEFLIYFQGNSAPDKSGLPSDRFSAERTGGSVSTLTIQRTQQEDSAVYLCASSPSQGGRTEAFFGQGTRLTVV.

This chain connects TRBV7-2 to TRBJ2-3; D is uncertain. This CDR3 has 14 amino acids. Germline loops: CDR1 SGHTA, CDR2 FQGNSA. V was trimmed by 5 bases and J by 0 bases, leaving 9 bases between them. The CDR3 loop is CASSRLGSTDTQYF. The CDR3 DNA follows: TGTGCCAGCAGCCGCTTGGGGAGCACAGATACGCAGTATTTT. The variable domain in full, with the rest retrieved from reference TRBV7-2 and TRBJ2-3, is GAGVSQSPSNKVTEKGKDVELRCDPISGHTALYWYRQSLGQGLEFLIYFQGNSAPDKSGLPSDRFSAERTGGSVSTLTIQRTQQEDSAVYLCASSRLGSTDTQYFGPGTRLTVL.